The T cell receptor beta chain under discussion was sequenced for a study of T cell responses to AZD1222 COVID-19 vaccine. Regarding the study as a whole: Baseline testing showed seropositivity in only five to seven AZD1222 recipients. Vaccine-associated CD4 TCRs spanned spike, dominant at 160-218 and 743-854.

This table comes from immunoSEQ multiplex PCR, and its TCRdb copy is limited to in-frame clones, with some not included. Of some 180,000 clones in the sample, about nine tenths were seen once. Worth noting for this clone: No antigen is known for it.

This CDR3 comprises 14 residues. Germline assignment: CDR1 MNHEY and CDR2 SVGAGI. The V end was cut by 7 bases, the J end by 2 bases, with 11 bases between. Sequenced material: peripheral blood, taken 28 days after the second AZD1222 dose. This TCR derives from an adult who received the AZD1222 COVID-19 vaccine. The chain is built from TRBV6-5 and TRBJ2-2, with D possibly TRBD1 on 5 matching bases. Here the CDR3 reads CASTYDRNTGELFF. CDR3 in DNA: TGTGCCAGCACCTATGACAGAAACACCGGGGAGCTGTTTTTT.